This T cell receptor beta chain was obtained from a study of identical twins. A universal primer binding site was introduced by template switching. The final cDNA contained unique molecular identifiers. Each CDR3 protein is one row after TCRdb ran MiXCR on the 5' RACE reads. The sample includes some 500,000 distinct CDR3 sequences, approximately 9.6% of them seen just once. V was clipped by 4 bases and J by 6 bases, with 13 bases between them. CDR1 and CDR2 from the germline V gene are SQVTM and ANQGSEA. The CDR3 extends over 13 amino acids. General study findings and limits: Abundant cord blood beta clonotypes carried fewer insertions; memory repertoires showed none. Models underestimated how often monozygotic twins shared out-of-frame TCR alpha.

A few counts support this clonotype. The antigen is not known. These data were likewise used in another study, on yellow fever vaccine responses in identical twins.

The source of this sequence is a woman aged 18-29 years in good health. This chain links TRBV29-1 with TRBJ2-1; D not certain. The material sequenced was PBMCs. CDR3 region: CSVGSLGPNEQFF. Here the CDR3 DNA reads TGCAGCGTTGGTTCCCTCGGACCCAATGAGCAGTTCTTC.